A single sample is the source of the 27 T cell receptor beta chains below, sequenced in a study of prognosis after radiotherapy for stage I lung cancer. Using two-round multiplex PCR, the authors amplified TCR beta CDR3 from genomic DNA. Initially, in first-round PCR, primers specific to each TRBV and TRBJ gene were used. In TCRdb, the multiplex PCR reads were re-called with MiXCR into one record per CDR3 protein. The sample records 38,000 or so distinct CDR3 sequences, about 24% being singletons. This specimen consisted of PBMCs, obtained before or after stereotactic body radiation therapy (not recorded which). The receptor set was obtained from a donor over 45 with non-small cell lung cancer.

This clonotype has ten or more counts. In DNA form, the CDR3 reads TGTGCCTGGAGTCCGCCGGGACTCAGCTCCTACAATGAGCAGTTCTTC. Translated, it gives CAWSPPGLSSYNEQFF. The rearrangement joins TRBV30 to TRBJ2-1; D might be TRBD2 (6 bases). The CDR3 extends over 16 amino acids. In germline, CDR1 is GTSNPN, CDR2 SVGIG (reference sequence). Trimming removed 2 bases at V and 0 bases at J, with 14 bases between.

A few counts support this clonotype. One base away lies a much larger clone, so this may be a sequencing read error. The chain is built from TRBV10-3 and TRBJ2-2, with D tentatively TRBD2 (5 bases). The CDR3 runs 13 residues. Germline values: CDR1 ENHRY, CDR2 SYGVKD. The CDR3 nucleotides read TGTGCCATCAGTGAGGGAGGCACCGTGGAGCTGTTTTTT. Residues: CAISEGGTVELFF.

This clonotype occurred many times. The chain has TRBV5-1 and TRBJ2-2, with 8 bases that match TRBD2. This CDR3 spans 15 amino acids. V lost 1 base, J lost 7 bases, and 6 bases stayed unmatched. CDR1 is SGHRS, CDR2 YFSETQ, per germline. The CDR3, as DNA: TGCGCCAGCAGCTTGAGGCGGGAGGAAGGCGGGGAGCTGTTTTTT. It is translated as CASSLRREEGGELFF.

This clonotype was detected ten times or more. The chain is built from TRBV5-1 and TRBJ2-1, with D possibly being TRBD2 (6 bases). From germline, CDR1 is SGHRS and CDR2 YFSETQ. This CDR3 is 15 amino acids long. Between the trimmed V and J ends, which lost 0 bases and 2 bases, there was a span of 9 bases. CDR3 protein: CASSLAGGTYNEQFF. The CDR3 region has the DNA TGCGCCAGCAGCTTGGCCGGGGGTACCTACAATGAGCAGTTCTTC.

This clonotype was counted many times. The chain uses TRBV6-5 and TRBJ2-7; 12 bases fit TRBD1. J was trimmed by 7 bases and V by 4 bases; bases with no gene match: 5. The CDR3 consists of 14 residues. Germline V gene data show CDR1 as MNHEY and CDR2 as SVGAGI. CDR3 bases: TGTGCCAGCAGTTCGGGACAGGGGGCGCTTGAGCAGTACTTC. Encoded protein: CASSSGQGALEQYF.

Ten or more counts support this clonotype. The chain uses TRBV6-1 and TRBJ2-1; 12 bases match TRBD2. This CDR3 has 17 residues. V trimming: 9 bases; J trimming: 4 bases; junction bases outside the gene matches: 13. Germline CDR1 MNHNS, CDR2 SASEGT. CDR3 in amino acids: CARKGDPGTSGYNEQFF. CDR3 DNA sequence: TGTGCCAGAAAAGGAGACCCCGGGACTAGCGGGTACAATGAGCAGTTCTTC.

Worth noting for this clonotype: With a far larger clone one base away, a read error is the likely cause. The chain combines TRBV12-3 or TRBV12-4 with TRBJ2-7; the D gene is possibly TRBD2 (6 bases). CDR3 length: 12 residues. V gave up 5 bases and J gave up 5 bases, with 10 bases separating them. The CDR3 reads CASSALADEQYF. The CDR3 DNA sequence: TGTGCCAGCAGTGCACTAGCAGACGAGCAGTACTTC.

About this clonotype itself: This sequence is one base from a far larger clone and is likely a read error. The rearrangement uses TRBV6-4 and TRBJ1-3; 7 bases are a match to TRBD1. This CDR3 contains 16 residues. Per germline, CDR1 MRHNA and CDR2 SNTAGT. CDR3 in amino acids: CASTRQGLTSGNNIYF. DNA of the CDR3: TGTGCCAGCACCCGACAGGGCCTTACCTCTGGAAACAACATATATTTT.

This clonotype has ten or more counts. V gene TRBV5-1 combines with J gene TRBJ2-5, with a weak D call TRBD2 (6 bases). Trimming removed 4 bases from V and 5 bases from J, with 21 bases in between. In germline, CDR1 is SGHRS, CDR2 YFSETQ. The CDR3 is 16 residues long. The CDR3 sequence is CASSLGSGPSLETQYF. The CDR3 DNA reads TGCGCCAGCAGCCTGGGCAGCGGGCCTTCATTGGAGACCCAGTACTTC.

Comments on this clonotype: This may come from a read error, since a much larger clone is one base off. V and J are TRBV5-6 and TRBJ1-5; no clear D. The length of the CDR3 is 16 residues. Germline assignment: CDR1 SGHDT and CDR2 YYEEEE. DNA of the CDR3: TGTACCAGCAGCTTTTACAACCCTTCAAGTAGTCAGCCCCAGCATTTT. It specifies CTSSFYNPSSSQPQHF.

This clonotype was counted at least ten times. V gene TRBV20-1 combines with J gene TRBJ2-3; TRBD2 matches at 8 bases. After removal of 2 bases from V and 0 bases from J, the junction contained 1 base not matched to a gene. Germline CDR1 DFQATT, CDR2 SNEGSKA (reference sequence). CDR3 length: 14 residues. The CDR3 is CSARRGGSTDTQYF. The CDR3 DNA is TGCAGTGCTAGACGCGGGGGGAGCACAGATACGCAGTATTTT.

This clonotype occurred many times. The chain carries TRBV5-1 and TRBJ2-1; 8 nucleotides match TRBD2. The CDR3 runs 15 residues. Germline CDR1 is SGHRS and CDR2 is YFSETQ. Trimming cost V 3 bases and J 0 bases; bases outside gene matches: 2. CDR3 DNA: TGCGCCAGCAGCTCGGGGGGGAGCTCCTACAATGAGCAGTTCTTC. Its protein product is CASSSGGSSYNEQFF.

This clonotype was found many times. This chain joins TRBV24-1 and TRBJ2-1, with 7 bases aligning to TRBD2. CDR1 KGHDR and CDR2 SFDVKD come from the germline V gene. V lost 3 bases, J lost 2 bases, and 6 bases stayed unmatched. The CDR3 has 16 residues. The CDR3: CATSDPTSLAYNEQFF. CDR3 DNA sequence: TGTGCCACCAGTGATCCGACTAGCTTGGCCTACAATGAGCAGTTCTTC.

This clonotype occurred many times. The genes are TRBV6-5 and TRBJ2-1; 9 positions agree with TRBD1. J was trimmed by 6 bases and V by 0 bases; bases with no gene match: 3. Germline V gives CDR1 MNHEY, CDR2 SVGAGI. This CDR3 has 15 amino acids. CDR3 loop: CASSYSRDRANEQFF. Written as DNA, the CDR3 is TGTGCCAGCAGTTACTCTAGGGACAGGGCCAATGAGCAGTTCTTC.

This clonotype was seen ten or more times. The CDR3 bases are TGTGCCAGCAGCCCGCCTCCCGGGACAGCTTACACAGATACGCAGTATTTT. Translation gives CASSPPPGTAYTDTQYF. This chain links TRBV7-9 with TRBJ2-3; 7 bases agree with TRBD1. CDR1 is SEHNR and CDR2 is FQNEAQ in the germline V gene (reference sequence). CDR3 length: 17 amino acids. V shed 5 bases, J shed 2 bases, and the junction held 13 bases outside the gene matches.

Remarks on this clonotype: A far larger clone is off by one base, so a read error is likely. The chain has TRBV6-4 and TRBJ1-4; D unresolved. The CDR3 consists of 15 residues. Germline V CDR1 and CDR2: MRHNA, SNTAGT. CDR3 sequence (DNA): TGTGCCAACAGTGAAGCGCCGGCGACTTATGAAAAACTGTTTTTT. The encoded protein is CANSEAPATYEKLFF.

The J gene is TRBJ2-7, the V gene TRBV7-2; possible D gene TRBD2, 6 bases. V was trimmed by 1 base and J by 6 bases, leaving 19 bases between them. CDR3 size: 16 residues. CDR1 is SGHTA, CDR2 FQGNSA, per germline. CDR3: CASSLVAGRQCVEQYF. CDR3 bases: TGTGCCAGCAGCTTAGTTGCGGGAAGACAGTGTGTCGAGCAGTACTTC.

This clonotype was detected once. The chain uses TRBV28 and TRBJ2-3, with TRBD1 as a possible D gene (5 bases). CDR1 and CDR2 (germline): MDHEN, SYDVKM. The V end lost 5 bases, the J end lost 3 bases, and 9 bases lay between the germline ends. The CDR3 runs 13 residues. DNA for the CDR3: TGTGCCAGCAGTAGGGGCGGAACAGATACGCAGTATTTT. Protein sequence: CASSRGGTDTQYF.

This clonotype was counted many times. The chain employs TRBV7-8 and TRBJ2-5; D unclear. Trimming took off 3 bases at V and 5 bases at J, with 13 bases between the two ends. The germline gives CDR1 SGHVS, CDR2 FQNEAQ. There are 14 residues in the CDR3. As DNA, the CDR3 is TGTGCCAGCAGCTTCAAAGGAGATGGGGAGACCCAGTACTTC. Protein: CASSFKGDGETQYF.

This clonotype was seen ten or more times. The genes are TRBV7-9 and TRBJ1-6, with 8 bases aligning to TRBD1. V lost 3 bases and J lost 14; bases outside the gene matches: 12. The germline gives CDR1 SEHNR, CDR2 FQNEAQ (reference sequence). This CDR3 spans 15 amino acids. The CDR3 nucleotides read TGTGCCAGCAGCTTTTCGGGACAGGTCGGGATTACCCTCCACTTT. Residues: CASSFSGQVGITLHF.

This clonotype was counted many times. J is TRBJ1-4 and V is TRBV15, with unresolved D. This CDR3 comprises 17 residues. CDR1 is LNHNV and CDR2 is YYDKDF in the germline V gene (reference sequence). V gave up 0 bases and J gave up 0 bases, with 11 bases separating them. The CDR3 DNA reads TGTGCCACCAGCAGAGATGGGAGGGTTGCAACTAATGAAAAACTGTTTTTT. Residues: CATSRDGRVATNEKLFF.

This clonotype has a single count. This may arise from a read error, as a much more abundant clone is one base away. CDR3 amino acids: CASSPPAGDTGEMFF. DNA for the CDR3: TGTGCCAGCTCGCCCCCAGCGGGAGACACCGGGGAGATGTTTTTT. V and J are TRBV28 and TRBJ2-2, with TRBD2 matching 8 bases. Germline CDR1 is MDHEN and CDR2 is SYDVKM. This CDR3 contains 15 residues.

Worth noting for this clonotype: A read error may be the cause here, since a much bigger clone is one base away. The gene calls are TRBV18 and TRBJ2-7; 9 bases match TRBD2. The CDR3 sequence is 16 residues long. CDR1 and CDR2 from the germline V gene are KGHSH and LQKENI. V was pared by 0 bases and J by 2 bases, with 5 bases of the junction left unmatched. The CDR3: CASSPPTAGGTYEQYF. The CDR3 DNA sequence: TGTGCCAGCTCACCACCGACAGCGGGAGGCACCTACGAGCAGTACTTC.

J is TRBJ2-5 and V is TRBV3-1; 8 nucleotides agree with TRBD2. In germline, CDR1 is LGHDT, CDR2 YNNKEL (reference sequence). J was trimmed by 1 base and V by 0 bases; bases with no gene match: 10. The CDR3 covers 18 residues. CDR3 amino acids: CASSQDWMRRGAQETQYF. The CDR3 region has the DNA TGTGCCAGCAGCCAAGATTGGATGAGGCGGGGGGCCCAAGAGACCCAGTACTTC.

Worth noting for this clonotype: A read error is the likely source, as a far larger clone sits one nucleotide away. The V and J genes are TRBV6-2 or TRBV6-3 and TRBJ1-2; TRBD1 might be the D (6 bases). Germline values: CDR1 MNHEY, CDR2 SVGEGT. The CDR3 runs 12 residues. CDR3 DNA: TGTGCCACCTCGACAGGAGACTATAGCTACACCTTC. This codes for CATSTGDYSYTF.

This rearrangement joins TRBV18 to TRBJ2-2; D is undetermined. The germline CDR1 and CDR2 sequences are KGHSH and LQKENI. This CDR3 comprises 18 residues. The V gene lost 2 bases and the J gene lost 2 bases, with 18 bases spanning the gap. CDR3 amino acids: CASSPGVRDLPNTGELFF. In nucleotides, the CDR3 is TGTGCCAGCTCACCAGGGGTTCGCGACCTACCTAACACCGGGGAGCTGTTTTTT.

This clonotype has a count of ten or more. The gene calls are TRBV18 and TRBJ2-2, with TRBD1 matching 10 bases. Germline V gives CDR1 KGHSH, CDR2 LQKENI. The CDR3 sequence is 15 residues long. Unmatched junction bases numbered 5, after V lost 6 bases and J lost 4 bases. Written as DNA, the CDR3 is TGTGCCAGCTCTCGCCGGACAGGGGGCACCGGGGAGCTGTTTTTT. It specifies CASSRRTGGTGELFF.